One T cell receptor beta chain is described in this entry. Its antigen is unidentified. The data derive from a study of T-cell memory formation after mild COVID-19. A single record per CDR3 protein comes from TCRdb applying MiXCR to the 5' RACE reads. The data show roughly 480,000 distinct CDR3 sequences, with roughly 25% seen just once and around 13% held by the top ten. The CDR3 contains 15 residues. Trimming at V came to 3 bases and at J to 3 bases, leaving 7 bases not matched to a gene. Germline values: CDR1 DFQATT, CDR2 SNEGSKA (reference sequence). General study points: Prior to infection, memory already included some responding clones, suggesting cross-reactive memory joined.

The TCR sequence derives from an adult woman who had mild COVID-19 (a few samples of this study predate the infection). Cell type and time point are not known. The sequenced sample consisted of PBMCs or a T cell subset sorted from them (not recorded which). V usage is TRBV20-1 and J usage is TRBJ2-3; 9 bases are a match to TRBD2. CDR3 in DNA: TGCAGTGCTAGTCGCGGGGGGGCCGTTACAGATACGCAGTATTTT. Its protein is CSASRGGAVTDTQYF.